The entry that follows covers one T cell receptor beta chain sequence. The data are from a study of CD8+ T cells in alopecia areata. The V and J ends lost 3 bases and 1 base respectively, with 5 bases between them. Germline V gene lookup returns CDR1 SGDLS and CDR2 YYNGEE. The CDR3 spans 13 residues. Sequencing used cDNA as its template, made by extracting RNA and reverse transcribing it. Clones were read by immunoSEQ multiplex PCR, and TCRdb kept only the in-frame ones, dropping some. This table has 100,000 to 130,000 clones, about 60% appearing once. Sequencing input: NKG2D-low CD8+ T cells sorted from blood. The receptor was derived from a human donor with alopecia areata. This chain joins TRBV9 and TRBJ1-5; unclear D gene. DNA of the CDR3: TGTGCCAGCAGCGAAGAGAGCAATCAGCCCCAGCATTTT. Residues: CASSEESNQPQHF.